A single sample gave rise to the 15 T cell receptor beta chains below, sequenced in a study of T cells in Graves' hyperthyroidism and ophthalmopathy. TCR beta CDR3 regions were amplified from RNA. First-round RT-PCR targeting the TCR CDR3 was performed with the HTBI primer set. Each CDR3 protein gets one entry after TCRdb re-called the multiplex PCR reads with MiXCR. The data contain around 350,000 distinct CDR3 sequences, 13% of them singletons. Sequenced input: blood. The receptor source for this set is a woman aged 18-35 years with Graves' hyperthyroidism.

Worth noting for this clonotype: One end of the junction fails to match germline, which may point to a read error. The chain uses TRBV19 and TRBJ1-3, with D possibly TRBD1 on 6 matching bases. CDR1 is LNHDA, CDR2 SQIVND, per germline (reference sequence). The CDR3 spans 14 residues. The CDR3 here is CASTSTGRGSTIYF. In nucleotides, the CDR3 is TGTGCCAGTACCTCTACAGGGCGCGGAAGCACCATATATTTT. Based on the CDR3 plus reference TRBV19 and TRBJ1-3, the full variable domain is DGGITQSPKYLFRKEGQNVTLSCEQNLNHDAMYWYRQDPGQGLRLIYYSQIVNDFQKGDIAEGYSVSREKKESFPLTVTSAQKNPTAFYLCASTSTGRGSTIYFGEGSWLTVV.

This chain connects TRBV9 to TRBJ1-5, with D tentatively TRBD1 (5 bases). Germline V gene lookup returns CDR1 SGDLS and CDR2 YYNGEE. With 0 bases removed from V and 4 bases from J, the gap between germline ends came to 14 bases. The CDR3 consists of 16 residues. The CDR3 is CASSVDGGGGNQPQHF. CDR3 in DNA: TGTGCCAGCAGCGTAGATGGCGGGGGGGGTAATCAGCCCCAGCATTTT.

In its sample, this clonotype was seen many times. The chain recombines TRBV3-1 with TRBJ2-7, with 9 bases aligning to TRBD2. V lost 3 bases and J lost 0; bases outside the gene matches: 3. Germline V CDR1 and CDR2: LGHDT, YNNKEL (reference sequence). The length of the CDR3 is 15 residues. CDR3 in DNA: TGTGCCAGCAGCCAGACTAGCGGTAGCTCCTACGAGCAGTACTTC. This sequence encodes CASSQTSGSSYEQYF.

This clonotype was seen repeatedly, ten times or more. The rearrangement links TRBV7-8 to TRBJ2-2, with D possibly matching TRBD2 (7 bases). CDR3 length: 14 residues. CDR1 and CDR2 (germline): SGHVS, FQNEAQ. Between the trimmed V and J ends, which lost 7 bases and 4 bases, there was a span of 13 bases. CDR3: CASTGEGGTGELFF. CDR3 coding DNA: TGTGCCAGCACCGGGGAGGGGGGCACCGGGGAGCTGTTTTTT.

This clonotype was detected a few times. The chain links TRBV7-8 to TRBJ2-1; maybe TRBD2 (6 bases). This CDR3 spans 13 amino acids. The V and J ends lost 3 bases and 10 bases respectively, with 13 bases between them. The germline CDR1 and CDR2 sequences are SGHVS and FQNEAQ. Written as DNA, the CDR3 is TGTGCCAGCAGCTTTTCGGGCCGGGGGGAGCAGTTCTTC. The encoded protein is CASSFSGRGEQFF.

Many counts were recorded for this clonotype. This chain joins TRBV5-1 and TRBJ2-1, with D possibly TRBD2 on 5 matching bases. The CDR3 covers 14 residues. The germline V and J ends were trimmed by 0 bases and 8 bases, with 12 bases remaining between them. Germline CDR1 SGHRS, CDR2 YFSETQ. The CDR3 DNA reads as TGCGCCAGCAGCTTGGGGCTAGCCGTGGATGAGCAGTTCTTC. It codes for CASSLGLAVDEQFF.

This clonotype was recorded many times. The chain uses TRBV28 and TRBJ2-1, with D possibly TRBD2 on 5 matching bases. V was trimmed by 3 bases and J by 4 bases, leaving 10 bases between them. In germline, CDR1 is MDHEN, CDR2 SYDVKM. The CDR3 totals 14 residues. This CDR3 is CASSLQRLYNEQFF. CDR3 in DNA: TGTGCCAGCAGTTTGCAGCGACTATACAATGAGCAGTTCTTC.

To note about this clonotype: At one end, the junction sequence differs from germline, possibly due to a read error. This CDR3 is CASSLLADGGYAF. As DNA, the CDR3 is TGTGCCAGCAGTTTATTAGCGGACGGTGGCTACGCCTTC. V gene TRBV12-3 or TRBV12-4 combines with J gene TRBJ1-2, with unresolved D. The CDR3 runs to 13 residues.

There are many counts of this clonotype. The rearrangement links TRBV24-1 to TRBJ2-1, with TRBD2 as a possible D gene (7 bases). Germline V gene sequence: CDR1 KGHDR, CDR2 SFDVKD. The CDR3 has 15 amino acids. The V gene lost 9 bases and the J gene lost 4 bases, with 18 bases spanning the gap. CDR3: CATSGRGSGYNEQFF. Written as DNA, the CDR3 is TGTGCCACCTCGGGGAGGGGGAGCGGGTACAATGAGCAGTTCTTC.

About this clonotype itself: Since a much larger clone is just one base distant, this may be a read error. This chain joins TRBV13 and TRBJ2-3; the D is unclear. V was cut by 10 bases and J by 4 bases, with 15 bases left in between. Germline V gives CDR1 PRHDT, CDR2 FYEKMQ (reference sequence). This CDR3 has 13 residues. The chain's CDR3 is CATTRANADTQYF. CDR3 coding DNA: TGTGCCACCACAAGGGCTAACGCAGATACGCAGTATTTT. Combining the CDR3 with reference TRBV13 and TRBJ2-3 gives the whole variable domain AAGVIQSPRHLIKEKRETATLKCYPIPRHDTVYWYQQGPGQDPQFLISFYEKMQSDKGSIPDRFSAQQFSDYHSELNMSSLELGDSALYFCATTRANADTQYFGPGTRLTVL.

The table lists this clonotype with many counts. V is TRBV9 and J is TRBJ2-1; unclear D gene. This CDR3 comprises 18 residues. Per germline, CDR1 SGDLS and CDR2 YYNGEE. V gave up 4 bases and J gave up 0 bases, with 20 bases separating them. The CDR3 spells CASSPRTGEKSSYNEQFF. The CDR3 nucleotides are TGTGCCAGCAGCCCCCGGACGGGTGAGAAAAGCTCCTACAATGAGCAGTTCTTC. The complete variable domain, with remaining parts taken from reference TRBV9 and TRBJ2-1, reads DSGVTQTPKHLITATGQRVTLRCSPRSGDLSVYWYQQSLDQGLQFLIQYYNGEERAKGNILERFSAQQFPDLHSELNLSSLELGDSALYFCASSPRTGEKSSYNEQFFGPGTRLTVL.

This clonotype has ten or more counts. The genes are TRBV3-1 and TRBJ1-5, with 11 nucleotides matching TRBD1. The CDR3 length is 14 residues. Germline values: CDR1 LGHDT, CDR2 YNNKEL (reference sequence). The junction had 2 bases not matched to a gene; V was cut back by 4 bases and J by 6 bases. CDR3 sequence reads: CASSRTGGGQPQHF. The CDR3 coding sequence is TGTGCCAGCAGCCGGACAGGGGGCGGTCAGCCCCAGCATTTT.

This clonotype was counted ten times or more. The rearrangement joins TRBV28 to TRBJ1-2, with no clear D. V dropped 3 bases and J dropped 2 bases, with 13 bases sitting between them. This CDR3 spans 15 amino acids. CDR1 and CDR2 (germline): MDHEN, SYDVKM. The CDR3 here is CASSFLSTGNYGYTF. The CDR3 DNA follows: TGTGCCAGCAGTTTTTTGTCCACCGGGAACTATGGCTACACCTTC.

This clonotype was found many times. The chain joins TRBV5-5 to TRBJ1-1; D might be TRBD1 (5 bases). Germline-derived CDR1 and CDR2 are SGHKS and YYEKEE (reference sequence). The CDR3 is 15 residues long. Trimming removed 4 bases at V and 1 base at J, with 14 bases between. The CDR3 DNA follows: TGTGCCAGCAGCCGCGGGGGAACTCCGAACACTGAAGCTTTCTTT. Translating it yields CASSRGGTPNTEAFF.

The chain links TRBV5-1 to TRBJ2-3; D possibly uses TRBD1 or TRBD2 (5 bases each). Between the trimmed V and J ends, which lost 4 bases and 2 bases, there was a span of 11 bases. CDR3 length equals 14 residues. Per the germline V gene, CDR1 is SGHRS and CDR2 is YFSETQ. The CDR3 loop is CASSEGINTDTQYF. The CDR3 region has the DNA TGCGCCAGCAGCGAGGGGATAAACACAGATACGCAGTATTTT.